This T cell receptor (beta chain) derives from a study of shared clonotypes between healthy human individuals. For the study at large: In total, the donors were two women and a few men aged 18 to 49. General observations from the study: Between a few donors, naive CD4 clonotypes were shared at a level of roughly 5.5%. Estimated richness was generally greater in naive than memory subsets.

This CDR3 spans 15 amino acids. V lost 4 bases and J lost 5; bases outside the gene matches: 6. Germline V gene sequence: CDR1 SGHRS, CDR2 YFSETQ. Remarks on this clone: The antigen is not known.

TCRdb's copy holds only in-frame clones and misses some; the assay was immunoSEQ multiplex PCR. The sample lists millions of clones, over 85% seen once, with 0.39% in the top ten. The specimen sequenced was naive CD4+ T cells from PBMCs. Noted subset: CD45RA+ positively selected. This clonotype was obtained from a man aged 18-30 years in good health. Some clones in this sample may be carry-over from other donors' samples. The chain joins TRBV5-1 to TRBJ2-2, with 9 positions matching TRBD1. The CDR3 nucleotides read TGCGCCAGCAGCCGTAGACAGGGGGATACCGGGGAGCTGTTTTTT. Translation: CASSRRQGDTGELFF.